This TCR beta chain was documented in a study of blood T cell repertoires in COVID-19. About the study: T cells, B-cell-depleted T cells, or PBMCs provided the cDNA or gDNA that served as material.

Original processing methods: Quantification of nucleated cells was approximated via reference gene primer amplification. The repertoire was sequenced with immunoSEQ multiplex PCR; TCRdb's copy has only in-frame clones and lacks some. D and trimming come from the DNA, and the V and J calls and clone size come from that table. The top ten clones hold around 0.6% of a sample with roughly 160,000 clones, more than 75% of them seen once. Per germline, CDR1 KGHSH and CDR2 LQKENI. Trimming removed 3 bases from V and 6 bases from J; junction bases left unmatched: 5. This CDR3 region has 15 residues. This receptor was obtained from a man aged 55 to 70 with COVID-19, enrolled during active disease. The chain combines TRBV18 with TRBJ1-5; 10 nucleotides agree with TRBD1. The specimen sequenced was peripheral blood. CDR3 amino acids: CASSPGTGDTQPQHF. The CDR3 DNA reads TGTGCCAGCTCACCCGGGACAGGGGATACTCAGCCCCAGCATTTT.